These 16 T cell receptor beta chains share one sample of origin, sequenced in a study of CD8+ T cells in alopecia areata. Sequencing used cDNA as its template, made by extracting RNA and reverse transcribing it. TCRdb's table, derived via immunoSEQ multiplex PCR, lists solely in-frame clones and lacks some. The top ten hold roughly 17% of the sample, which has 75,000 to 100,000 clones, around 70% seen once. As for treatment: oral pan-JAK inhibitor, 5-10 mg twice daily. Here the sequenced sample was CD8+ T cells sorted from blood, taken around week 44, from a patient treated with tofacitinib. Receptors were obtained from a human donor with alopecia areata.

The rearrangement joins TRBV6-6 to TRBJ1-4; 7 bases line up with TRBD1. Per the germline V gene, CDR1 is MNHNY and CDR2 is SVGAGI (reference sequence). V lost 7 bases, J lost 3 bases, and 11 bases stayed unmatched. The CDR3 length is 16 residues. The CDR3 DNA is TGTGCCAGCACTGGGACAGACCTCGCGGCTAATGAAAAACTGTTTTTT. It yields the protein CASTGTDLAANEKLFF.

The table lists this clone with a few counts. The chain carries TRBV11-2 and TRBJ2-7; D is uncertain. Germline V CDR1 and CDR2: SGHAT, FQNNGV. The length of the CDR3 is 13 residues. V dropped 5 bases and J dropped 7 bases, with 15 bases sitting between them. CDR3 sequence: CASSNRPIPEQYF. The CDR3 DNA is TGTGCCAGCAGCAACCGCCCGATCCCGGAGCAGTACTTC.

The CDR3 sequence: CASSLSTGTEAFF. The CDR3 nucleotides read TGTGCCAGCAGTTTATCCACGGGAACTGAAGCTTTCTTT. The chain links TRBV27 to TRBJ1-1, with no clear D. Deletions cut 0 bases from V and 5 bases from J, with 7 bases between. CDR1 is MNHEY, CDR2 SMNVEV, per germline (reference sequence). This CDR3 region has 13 residues.

This sequence joins TRBV20-1 and TRBJ1-2; D not certain. The CDR3 covers 10 residues. Germline CDR1 reads DFQATT; CDR2 reads SNEGSKA (reference sequence). The ends were cut back, 2 bases at V and 2 bases at J, with 0 bases in the middle. CDR3 region: CSARNYGYTF. CDR3 DNA sequence: TGCAGTGCTAGAAACTATGGCTACACCTTC.

The chain carries TRBV14 and TRBJ1-1; a weak D match, TRBD1 (5 bases). The CDR3 spans 14 residues. Germline CDR1 is SGHDN and CDR2 is FVKESK. Deletions cut 6 bases from V and 4 bases from J, with 15 bases between. For the CDR3, the DNA is TGTGCCAGCAGTCCCCGGGTGAGGGGCACTGAAGCTTTCTTT. Protein: CASSPRVRGTEAFF.

V usage is TRBV4-3 and J usage is TRBJ1-5; no firm D call. Trimming left V 5 bases short and J 4 bases short, with 15 bases between. The CDR3 runs 15 residues. Per germline, CDR1 LGHNA and CDR2 YSLEER. CDR3 sequence: CASSYATGSNQPQHF. The CDR3, as DNA: TGCGCCAGCAGCTACGCAACGGGGAGTAATCAGCCCCAGCATTTT.

This sequence joins TRBV12-5 and TRBJ2-5; D uncertain. Germline V lookup: CDR1 LGHNT, CDR2 FRNRAP. The CDR3 is 12 residues long. V gave up 3 bases and J gave up 5 bases, with 7 bases separating them. CDR3: CASGFGPETQYF. CDR3 bases: TGTGCTAGTGGTTTTGGTCCTGAGACCCAGTACTTC.

The chain uses TRBV29-1 and TRBJ2-7; D unclear. This CDR3 has 12 amino acids. V was shortened by 0 bases and J by 3 bases, with 6 bases between the two germline ends. The germline V gene has CDR1 SQVTM and CDR2 ANQGSEA. The CDR3 is CSVEDLHYEQYF. DNA for the CDR3: TGCAGCGTTGAAGATCTACACTACGAGCAGTACTTC.

The rearrangement joins TRBV10-2 to TRBJ2-2; 8 nucleotides align to TRBD1. This CDR3 region has 15 residues. Germline-derived CDR1 and CDR2 are WSHSY and SAAADI. Trimming cost V 4 bases and J 7 bases; bases outside gene matches: 8. CDR3 sequence (DNA): TGCGCCAGCAGTGCCTATCAGGGGGCGGGCGGGGAGCTGTTTTTT. Translation: CASSAYQGAGGELFF.

The chain links TRBV2 to TRBJ1-1; TRBD1 might be the D (6 bases). Trimming left V 6 bases short and J 1 base short, with 12 bases between. The CDR3 is 14 amino acids. CDR1 SNHLY and CDR2 FYNNEI come from the germline V gene. CDR3 coding DNA: TGTGCCAGCAGAACGACAGGCAGGAACACTGAAGCTTTCTTT. It translates to CASRTTGRNTEAFF.

This clone appeared a few times. V usage is TRBV4-3 and J usage is TRBJ2-3; tentative D call: TRBD2 (6 bases). Per germline, CDR1 LGHNA and CDR2 YSLEER. CDR3 length equals 18 residues. Between the trimmed V and J ends, which lost 0 bases and 0 bases, there was a span of 16 bases. As DNA, the CDR3 is TGCGCCAGCAGCCAAGAGGAGACTAGACCTACTAGCACAGATACGCAGTATTTT. The encoded protein is CASSQEETRPTSTDTQYF.

The V gene is TRBV11-2, the J gene TRBJ1-2; D unresolved. Germline CDR1 is SGHAT and CDR2 is FQNNGV. V was trimmed by 1 base and J by 4 bases, leaving 10 bases between them. The CDR3 consists of 14 residues. The CDR3 loop is CASSLASGAYGYTF. The CDR3 coding sequence is TGTGCCAGCAGCTTAGCATCGGGTGCCTATGGCTACACCTTC.

This chain links TRBV11-2 with TRBJ1-2, with D hard to call. Germline CDR1 and CDR2: SGHAT and FQNNGV. This CDR3 has 12 amino acids. V was cut by 1 base and J by 7 bases, with 7 bases left in between. The CDR3 sequence is CASSLVAGGYTF. CDR3 sequence (DNA): TGTGCCAGCAGCTTAGTCGCAGGTGGCTACACCTTC.

The CDR3 DNA reads TGTGCCAGCAGCCAGCTACCGCCGGGACAGAGCACAGATACGCAGTATTTT. Translation gives CASSQLPPGQSTDTQYF. V usage is TRBV14 and J usage is TRBJ2-3, with TRBD1 matching over 7 bases. Germline V lookup: CDR1 SGHDN, CDR2 FVKESK. V lost 3 bases, J lost 0 bases, and 9 bases stayed unmatched. The CDR3 has 17 residues.

This chain uses TRBV30 with TRBJ2-7; possible D gene TRBD1, 5 bases. The germline V gene has CDR1 GTSNPN and CDR2 SVGIG (reference sequence). V lost 0 bases to trimming and J lost 5 bases, with 11 bases between them. The CDR3 covers 13 residues. The CDR3 DNA is TGTGCCTGGAGTGTTGGGGCTCGGGACGAGCAGTACTTC. As protein: CAWSVGARDEQYF.

The CDR3 protein is CASSLGISTDTQYF. The CDR3 bases are TGTGCCAGCAGCTTGGGGATATCCACAGATACGCAGTATTTT. The chain carries TRBV7-2 and TRBJ2-3; D gene ambiguous. This CDR3 spans 14 amino acids. Germline lookup yields CDR1 SGHTA and CDR2 FQGNSA. V lost 3 bases, J lost 2 bases, and 9 bases lay in between.